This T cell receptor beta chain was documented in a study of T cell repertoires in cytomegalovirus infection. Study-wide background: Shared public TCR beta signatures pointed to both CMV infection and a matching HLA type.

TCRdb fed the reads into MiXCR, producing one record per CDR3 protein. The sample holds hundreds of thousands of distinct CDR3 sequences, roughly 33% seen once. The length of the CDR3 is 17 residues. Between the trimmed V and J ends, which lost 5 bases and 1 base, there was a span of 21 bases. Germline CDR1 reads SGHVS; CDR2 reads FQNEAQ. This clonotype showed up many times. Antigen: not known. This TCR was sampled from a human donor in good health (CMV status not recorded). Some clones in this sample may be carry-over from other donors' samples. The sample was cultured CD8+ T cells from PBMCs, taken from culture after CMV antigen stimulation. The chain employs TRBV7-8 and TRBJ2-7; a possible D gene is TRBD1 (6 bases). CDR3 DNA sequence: TGTGCCAGCAGCCACCGAAAGACCGACAGGATATCCTACGAGCAGTACTTC. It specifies CASSHRKTDRISYEQYF.